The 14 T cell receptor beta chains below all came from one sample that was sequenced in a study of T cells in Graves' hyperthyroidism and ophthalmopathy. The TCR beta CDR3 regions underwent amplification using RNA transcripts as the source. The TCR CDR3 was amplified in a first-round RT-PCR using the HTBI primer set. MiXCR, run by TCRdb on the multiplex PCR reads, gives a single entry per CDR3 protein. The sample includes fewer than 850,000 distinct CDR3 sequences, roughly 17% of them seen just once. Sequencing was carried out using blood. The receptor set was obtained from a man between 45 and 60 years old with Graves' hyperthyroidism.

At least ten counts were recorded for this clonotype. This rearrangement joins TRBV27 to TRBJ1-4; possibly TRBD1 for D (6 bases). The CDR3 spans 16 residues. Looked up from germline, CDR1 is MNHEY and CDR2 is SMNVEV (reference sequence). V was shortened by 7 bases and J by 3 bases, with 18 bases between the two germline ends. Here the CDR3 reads CASKKGRGYANEKLFF. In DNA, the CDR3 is TGTGCCAGCAAGAAGGGCAGGGGTTACGCTAATGAAAAACTGTTTTTT.

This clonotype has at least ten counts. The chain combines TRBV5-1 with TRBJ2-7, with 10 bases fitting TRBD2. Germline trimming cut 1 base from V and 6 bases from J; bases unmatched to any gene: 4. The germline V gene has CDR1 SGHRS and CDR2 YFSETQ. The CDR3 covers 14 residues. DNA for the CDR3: TGCGCCAGCAGCTTGTCTAGCGGGAGTCCCGAGCAGTACTTC. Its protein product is CASSLSSGSPEQYF. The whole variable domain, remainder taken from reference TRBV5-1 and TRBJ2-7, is KAGVTQTPRYLIKTRGQQVTLSCSPISGHRSVSWYQQTPGQGLQFLFEYFSETQRNKGNFPGRFSGRQFSNSRSEMNVSTLELGDSALYLCASSLSSGSPEQYFGPGTRLTVT.

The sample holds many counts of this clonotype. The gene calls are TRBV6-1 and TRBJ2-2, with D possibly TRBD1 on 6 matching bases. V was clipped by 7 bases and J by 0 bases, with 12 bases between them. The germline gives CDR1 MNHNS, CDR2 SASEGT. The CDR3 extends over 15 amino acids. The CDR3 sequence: CASNAWTANTGELFF. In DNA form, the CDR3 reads TGTGCCAGCAACGCCTGGACAGCGAACACCGGGGAGCTGTTTTTT.

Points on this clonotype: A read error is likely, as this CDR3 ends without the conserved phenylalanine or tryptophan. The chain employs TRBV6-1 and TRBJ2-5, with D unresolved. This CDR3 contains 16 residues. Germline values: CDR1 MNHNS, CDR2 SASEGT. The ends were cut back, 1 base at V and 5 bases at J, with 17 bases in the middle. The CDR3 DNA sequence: TGTGCCAGCAGTGAAGTAAGGGATTATGTTACTGAGACCCAGTACCTC. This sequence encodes CASSEVRDYVTETQYL.

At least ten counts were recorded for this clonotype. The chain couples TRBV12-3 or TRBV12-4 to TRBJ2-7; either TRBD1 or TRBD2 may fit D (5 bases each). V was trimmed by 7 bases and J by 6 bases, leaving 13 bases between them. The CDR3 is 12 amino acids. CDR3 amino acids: CASTMAGSEQYF. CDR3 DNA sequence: TGTGCCAGCACCATGGCAGGGAGCGAGCAGTACTTC.

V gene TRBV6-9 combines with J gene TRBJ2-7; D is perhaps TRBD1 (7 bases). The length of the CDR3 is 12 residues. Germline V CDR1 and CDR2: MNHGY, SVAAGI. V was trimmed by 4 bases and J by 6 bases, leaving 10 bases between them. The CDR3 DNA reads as TGTGCCAGCAGTTGGCAGGGGGGCGAGCAGTACTTC. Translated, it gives CASSWQGGEQYF.

The CDR3 sequence is CAIKGRVGTGELFF. CDR3 DNA sequence: TGTGCCATTAAAGGACGGGTCGGGACCGGGGAGCTGTTTTTT. V gene TRBV6-8 combines with J gene TRBJ2-2; D remains ambiguous. V shed 10 bases and J shed 5 bases, with 17 bases lying between them. Germline loops: CDR1 MNHGY, CDR2 SAAAGT. The CDR3 consists of 14 residues.

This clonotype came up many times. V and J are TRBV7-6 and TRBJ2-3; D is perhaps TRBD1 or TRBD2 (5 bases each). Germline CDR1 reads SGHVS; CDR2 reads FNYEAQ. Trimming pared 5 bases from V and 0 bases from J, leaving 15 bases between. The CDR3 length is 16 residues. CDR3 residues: CASSGFRGSSTDTQYF. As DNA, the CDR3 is TGTGCCAGCAGCGGCTTCCGGGGCTCTAGCACAGATACGCAGTATTTT.

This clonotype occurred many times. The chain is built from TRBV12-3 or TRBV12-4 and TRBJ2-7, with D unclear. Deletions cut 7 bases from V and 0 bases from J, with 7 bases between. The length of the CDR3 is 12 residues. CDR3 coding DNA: TGTGCCAGCATCAAAATCTCCTACGAGCAGTACTTC. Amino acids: CASIKISYEQYF.

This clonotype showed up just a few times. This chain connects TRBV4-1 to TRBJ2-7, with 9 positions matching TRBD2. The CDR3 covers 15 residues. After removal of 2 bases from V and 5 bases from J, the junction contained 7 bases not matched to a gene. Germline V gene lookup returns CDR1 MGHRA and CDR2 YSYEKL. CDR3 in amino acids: CASSQRWTSENEQYF. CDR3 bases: TGCGCCAGCAGCCAACGATGGACTAGCGAAAACGAGCAGTACTTC.

Written as DNA, the CDR3 is TGCAGTGCTAGAGGGGAGGCCGGGGAGCTGTTTTTT. Its translation: CSARGEAGELFF. The chain joins TRBV20-1 to TRBJ2-2; maybe TRBD2 (6 bases). CDR1 and CDR2 from the germline V gene are DFQATT and SNEGSKA (reference sequence). The CDR3 sequence is 12 residues long. V shed 1 base and J shed 6 bases, with 6 bases lying between them.

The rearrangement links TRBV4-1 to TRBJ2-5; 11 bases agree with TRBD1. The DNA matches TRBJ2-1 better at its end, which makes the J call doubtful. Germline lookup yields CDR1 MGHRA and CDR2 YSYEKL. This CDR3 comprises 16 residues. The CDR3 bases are TGCGCCAGCAGCCAAGGCCGGACAGGGGGCTGGGAGACCCAGTTCTTC. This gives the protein CASSQGRTGGWETQFF.

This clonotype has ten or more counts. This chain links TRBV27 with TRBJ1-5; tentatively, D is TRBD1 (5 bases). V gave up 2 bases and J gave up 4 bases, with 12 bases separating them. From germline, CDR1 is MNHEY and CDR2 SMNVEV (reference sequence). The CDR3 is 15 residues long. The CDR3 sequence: CASSLVSRANQPQHF. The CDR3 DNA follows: TGTGCCAGCAGTTTAGTTAGCAGGGCTAATCAGCCCCAGCATTTT.

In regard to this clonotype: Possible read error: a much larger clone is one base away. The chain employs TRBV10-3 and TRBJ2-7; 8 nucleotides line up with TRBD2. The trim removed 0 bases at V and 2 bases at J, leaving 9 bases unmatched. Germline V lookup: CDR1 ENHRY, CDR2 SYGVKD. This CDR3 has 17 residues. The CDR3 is CAISESNLLAGTYEQYF. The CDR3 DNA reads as TGTGCCATCAGTGAGTCGAATCTTTTAGCGGGAACCTACGAGCAGTACTTC.